These 30 T cell receptor beta chains were all obtained from the same sample, sequenced in a study of shared clonotypes between healthy human individuals. Method: immunoSEQ multiplex PCR; TCRdb's copy keeps in-frame clones and lacks some. The data hold around 700,000 clones, with 55% to 85% observed a single time. Sequenced sample: memory CD4+ T cells sorted from blood. Subset specified: CD45RA-negative fraction. All receptors derive from a woman aged 25 to 45 in good health.

The chain links TRBV10-3 to TRBJ2-1; 14 positions match TRBD2. CDR1 is ENHRY, CDR2 SYGVKD, per germline. The CDR3 covers 20 residues. With V trimmed by 6 bases and J by 9 bases, 22 bases remained unmatched. The CDR3 spells CAISSPIGFPGTSGSGEQFF. Here the CDR3 DNA reads TGTGCCATCAGCTCCCCTATCGGTTTTCCTGGGACTAGCGGGAGTGGTGAGCAGTTCTTC.

This rearrangement joins TRBV10-2 to TRBJ2-2; 7 bases fit TRBD1. V lost 10 bases and J lost 6; bases outside the gene matches: 17. CDR1 is WSHSY and CDR2 is SAAADI in the germline V gene. The CDR3 loop spans 16 amino acids. The CDR3 DNA sequence: TGCGCCATCCAGGGGTTGATACAGGGGCGTCCCGGGGAGCTGTTTTTT. It specifies CAIQGLIQGRPGELFF.

The V and J genes are TRBV18 and TRBJ2-3; D is unclear. V lost 1 base, J lost 4 bases, and 3 bases lay in between. Per the germline V gene, CDR1 is KGHSH and CDR2 is LQKENI. The CDR3 runs 12 residues. DNA for the CDR3: TGTGCCAGCTCACCACTATCAGATACGCAGTATTTT. Translation gives CASSPLSDTQYF.

This clone was observed a single time. The chain employs TRBV27 and TRBJ2-7, with TRBD1 matching over 7 bases. The CDR3 has 15 amino acids. From germline, CDR1 is MNHEY and CDR2 SMNVEV (reference sequence). The V and J ends lost 6 bases and 3 bases, in that order; junction bases with no gene match: 11. In DNA form, the CDR3 reads TGTGCCAGCAGAAATCGCAGACAGGGATACTACGAGCAGTACTTC. Translating gives CASRNRRQGYYEQYF.

The chain combines TRBV27 with TRBJ1-1; TRBD1 matches 9 bases. This CDR3 region has 14 residues. The germline gives CDR1 MNHEY, CDR2 SMNVEV (reference sequence). Trimming removed 6 bases from V and 3 bases from J; junction bases left unmatched: 5. As DNA, the CDR3 is TGTGCCAGCAGCAAGGGACAGGGAGACACTGAAGCTTTCTTT. Translating it yields CASSKGQGDTEAFF.

This rearrangement joins TRBV5-4 to TRBJ2-7; TRBD1 aligns across 7 bases. The trim removed 0 bases at V and 3 bases at J, leaving 6 bases unmatched. CDR3 length: 15 amino acids. Germline loops: CDR1 SGHNT, CDR2 YYREEE (reference sequence). Here the CDR3 DNA reads TGTGCCAGCAGCTTGGTGAACAGGGGAGACTACGAGCAGTACTTC. It translates to CASSLVNRGDYEQYF.

J is TRBJ1-4 and V is TRBV6-5; TRBD1 might be the D (6 bases). Germline CDR1 MNHEY, CDR2 SVGAGI. V shed 2 bases and J shed 6 bases, with 10 bases lying between them. The CDR3 spans 14 residues. Here the CDR3 DNA reads TGTGCCAGCAGTTACCCAAGGGGGGATGAAAAACTGTTTTTT. Translation gives CASSYPRGDEKLFF.

The chain carries TRBV6-1 and TRBJ2-1; TRBD2 matches 9 bases. Trimming at V came to 1 base and at J to 4 bases, leaving 8 bases not matched to a gene. The germline gives CDR1 MNHNS, CDR2 SASEGT. This CDR3 region has 17 residues. CDR3 sequence: CASSEVLTSGGYNEQFF. The CDR3 DNA follows: TGTGCCAGCAGTGAAGTGCTGACTAGCGGAGGATACAATGAGCAGTTCTTC.

CDR3 loop: CASSPRSGWGGYTF. Here the CDR3 DNA reads TGTGCCAGCAGCCCCCGAAGTGGGTGGGGGGGCTACACCTTC. The rearrangement joins TRBV28 to TRBJ1-2; D might be TRBD1 (5 bases). Between the trimmed V and J ends, which lost 6 bases and 8 bases, there was a span of 19 bases. Germline V lookup: CDR1 MDHEN, CDR2 SYDVKM. CDR3 length: 14 amino acids.

This clone has a count of ten or more. The gene calls are TRBV19 and TRBJ2-7; tentatively, D is TRBD2 (5 bases). CDR3 length: 14 residues. V lost 6 bases and J lost 6, with 18 bases in between. Germline CDR1 is LNHDA and CDR2 is SQIVND (reference sequence). CDR3 sequence: CASRVSDEGGEQYF. For the CDR3, the DNA is TGTGCCAGTAGGGTATCAGACGAGGGCGGCGAGCAGTACTTC.

This clone has just a few counts. The rearrangement uses TRBV28 and TRBJ2-3, with TRBD2 matching over 8 bases. CDR1 and CDR2 from the germline V gene are MDHEN and SYDVKM. This CDR3 contains 15 residues. Losses at the gene ends were 7 bases for V and 5 bases for J; bases not matched to a gene: 11. CDR3 nucleotides: TGTGCCAGCATTACCCTGATAGCGGGAAGAGATACGCAGTATTTT. The encoded protein is CASITLIAGRDTQYF. Combining the CDR3 with reference TRBV28 and TRBJ2-3 gives the whole variable domain DVKVTQSSRYLVKRTGEKVFLECVQDMDHENMFWYRQDPGLGLRLIYFSYDVKMKEKGDIPEGYSVSREKKERFSLILESASTNQTSMYLCASITLIAGRDTQYFGPGTRLTVL.

This rearrangement joins TRBV7-2 to TRBJ2-3, with 8 bases lining up with TRBD2. Germline CDR1 reads SGHTA; CDR2 reads FQGNSA. J lost 5 bases, V lost 0 bases, and 7 bases had no gene match. This CDR3 comprises 16 residues. The CDR3 nucleotides are TGTGCCAGCAGCTTAGCGGGCGGGAGGACGGTAGATACGCAGTATTTT. It encodes CASSLAGGRTVDTQYF. The entire variable domain, with the rest obtained from reference TRBV7-2 and TRBJ2-3, is as follows: GAGVSQSPSNKVTEKGKDVELRCDPISGHTALYWYRQSLGQGLEFLIYFQGNSAPDKSGLPSDRFSAERTGGSVSTLTIQRTQQEDSAVYLCASSLAGGRTVDTQYFGPGTRLTVL.

This clone was counted between two and nine times. The sample contains more than one DNA sequence encoding this CDR3. The chain carries TRBV10-3 and TRBJ2-3; 7 bases fit TRBD2. From germline, CDR1 is ENHRY and CDR2 SYGVKD. The CDR3 is made up of 13 amino acids. The ends lost 0 bases at V and 6 bases at J; junction bases unmatched: 0. CDR3 amino acids: CAISESGGDTQYF. In DNA, the CDR3 is TGTGCCATCAGTGAGTCGGGAGGGGATACGCAGTATTTT.

V is TRBV18 and J is TRBJ1-2; D gene uncertain. CDR1 and CDR2 (germline): KGHSH, LQKENI. Trimming stripped 2 bases from V and 5 bases from J, with 15 bases between. This CDR3 has 15 amino acids. The CDR3 protein is CASSPIAPQEYGYTF. The CDR3, as DNA: TGTGCCAGCTCACCAATTGCGCCCCAAGAGTATGGCTACACCTTC.

The table lists this clone with a few counts. This chain uses TRBV9 with TRBJ2-2; TRBD2 aligns across 7 bases. The V and J ends lost 3 bases and 4 bases, in that order; junction bases with no gene match: 3. The CDR3 loop spans 14 amino acids. The germline gives CDR1 SGDLS, CDR2 YYNGEE. Here the CDR3 DNA reads TGTGCCAGCAGCGAGACTAGCAGCACCGGGGAGCTGTTTTTT. It specifies CASSETSSTGELFF. Full variable domain (missing parts from reference TRBV9 and TRBJ2-2): DSGVTQTPKHLITATGQRVTLRCSPRSGDLSVYWYQQSLDQGLQFLIQYYNGEERAKGNILERFSAQQFPDLHSELNLSSLELGDSALYFCASSETSSTGELFFGEGSRLTVL.

This clone came up once. This chain uses TRBV5-4 with TRBJ2-2; D is uncertain. This CDR3 contains 13 residues. V was pared by 9 bases and J by 2 bases, with 11 bases between. CDR1 and CDR2 (germline): SGHNT, YYREEE (reference sequence). The CDR3 sequence: CATEPRNTGELFF. Here the CDR3 DNA reads TGTGCCACCGAACCGAGAAACACCGGGGAGCTGTTTTTT.

This sequence joins TRBV11-2 and TRBJ2-4; the D gene is possibly TRBD1 (5 bases). Trimming cost V 3 bases and J 4 bases, with 10 bases left between them. Per the germline V gene, CDR1 is SGHAT and CDR2 is FQNNGV. The CDR3 consists of 14 residues. The CDR3 DNA follows: TGTGCCAGCAGCTTTCAGGGTGTGAAAAACATTCAGTACTTC. This translates into CASSFQGVKNIQYF. Based on the CDR3 plus reference TRBV11-2 and TRBJ2-4, the full variable domain is EAGVAQSPRYKIIEKRQSVAFWCNPISGHATLYWYQQILGQGPKLLIQFQNNGVVDDSQLPKDRFSAERLKGVDSTLKIQPAKLEDSAVYLCASSFQGVKNIQYFGAGTRLSVL.

This chain connects TRBV5-1 to TRBJ1-1, with TRBD1 matching 10 bases. V was pared by 5 bases and J by 2 bases, with 9 bases of the junction left unmatched. The germline V gene encodes CDR1 SGHRS and CDR2 YFSETQ. The CDR3 loop spans 16 amino acids. The CDR3 loop is CASRETGGGRNTEAFF. DNA for the CDR3: TGCGCCAGCAGAGAGACAGGGGGCGGTAGAAACACTGAAGCTTTCTTT. The full variable domain, completed using reference TRBV5-1 and TRBJ1-1, is KAGVTQTPRYLIKTRGQQVTLSCSPISGHRSVSWYQQTPGQGLQFLFEYFSETQRNKGNFPGRFSGRQFSNSRSEMNVSTLELGDSALYLCASRETGGGRNTEAFFGQGTRLTVV.

The rearrangement links TRBV18 to TRBJ2-5; possibly TRBD1 for D (5 bases). This CDR3 comprises 14 residues. The germline V gene has CDR1 KGHSH and CDR2 LQKENI. V was shortened by 3 bases and J by 4 bases, with 12 bases between the two germline ends. CDR3 region: CASSPGAAAETQYF. CDR3 coding DNA: TGTGCCAGCTCACCTGGGGCAGCTGCAGAGACCCAGTACTTC.

The V gene is TRBV6-6, the J gene TRBJ1-2; D is possibly TRBD1 (5 bases). Germline CDR1 and CDR2: MNHNY and SVGAGI (reference sequence). Trimming took off 5 bases at V and 3 bases at J, with 16 bases between the two ends. The CDR3 loop spans 15 amino acids. The CDR3 reads CASSPRDGRYYGYTF. The CDR3 nucleotides are TGTGCCAGCAGTCCCAGGGACGGGCGTTACTATGGCTACACCTTC.

V and J are TRBV14 and TRBJ2-5; D gene ambiguous. Germline assignment: CDR1 SGHDN and CDR2 FVKESK. The V gene lost 3 bases and the J gene lost 7 bases, with 9 bases spanning the gap. This CDR3 comprises 12 residues. As DNA, the CDR3 is TGTGCCAGCAGCCATAGGGAAAGGACCCAGTACTTC. It encodes CASSHRERTQYF.

The chain employs TRBV29-1 and TRBJ1-2, with D perhaps TRBD1 (5 bases). The CDR3 consists of 13 residues. Per germline, CDR1 SQVTM and CDR2 ANQGSEA. V lost 5 bases, J lost 2 bases, and 12 bases lay in between. The CDR3 DNA reads as TGCAGCGTTTCTCGACAGCCAAACTATGGCTACACCTTC. This translates into CSVSRQPNYGYTF.

J is TRBJ2-5 and V is TRBV9; 12 bases agree with TRBD2. The CDR3 totals 16 residues. V lost 2 bases and J lost 3; bases outside the gene matches: 5. CDR1 SGDLS and CDR2 YYNGEE come from the germline V gene. The CDR3 DNA reads TGTGCCAGCAGCGTTGGACTAGCGGGACCAAAAGAGACCCAGTACTTC. Translated, it gives CASSVGLAGPKETQYF.

The V gene is TRBV7-2, the J gene TRBJ2-7; the match to TRBD2 covers 7 bases. The CDR3 sequence is 17 residues long. CDR1 and CDR2 (germline): SGHTA, FQGNSA. V gave up 5 bases and J gave up 4 bases; unmatched junction bases: 17. The CDR3: CASSTILGGSILYEQYF. DNA for the CDR3: TGTGCCAGCAGCACCATTTTGGGCGGGAGTATACTTTACGAGCAGTACTTC. The whole variable domain, filled in from reference TRBV7-2 and TRBJ2-7, reads GAGVSQSPSNKVTEKGKDVELRCDPISGHTALYWYRQSLGQGLEFLIYFQGNSAPDKSGLPSDRFSAERTGGSVSTLTIQRTQQEDSAVYLCASSTILGGSILYEQYFGPGTRLTVT.

The genes are TRBV2 and TRBJ2-1; 8 bases fit TRBD2. This CDR3 spans 16 amino acids. Germline V gene lookup returns CDR1 SNHLY and CDR2 FYNNEI. V shed 6 bases and J 0 bases; nucleotides not matched to a gene: 7. CDR3 sequence: CASRRTSQSSYNEQFF. The CDR3 DNA reads as TGTGCCAGCAGAAGGACTAGCCAAAGCTCCTACAATGAGCAGTTCTTC.

The CDR3, as DNA: TGTGCCAGCAGTTTAAGACAGGCTACGCATGGCTACACCTTC. It codes for CASSLRQATHGYTF. The chain carries TRBV6-5 and TRBJ1-2; D perhaps matches TRBD1 (6 bases). The CDR3 sequence is 14 residues long. Germline lookup yields CDR1 MNHEY and CDR2 SVGAGI. V was trimmed by 4 bases and J by 6 bases, leaving 15 bases between them.

The rearrangement links TRBV2 to TRBJ2-5; the D gene is possibly TRBD1 (6 bases). The CDR3 sequence is 13 residues long. CDR1 and CDR2 (germline): SNHLY, FYNNEI. V was clipped by 6 bases and J by 1 base, with 9 bases between them. In nucleotides, the CDR3 is TGTGCCAGCAGGTCAGGGGTCCAAGAGACCCAGTACTTC. The encoded protein is CASRSGVQETQYF. Combining the CDR3 with reference TRBV2 and TRBJ2-5 gives the whole variable domain EPEVTQTPSHQVTQMGQEVILRCVPISNHLYFYWYRQILGQKVEFLVSFYNNEISEKSEIFDDQFSVERPDGSNFTLKIRSTKLEDSAMYFCASRSGVQETQYFGPGTRLLVL.

The V call is TRBV5-1, the J call TRBJ1-1; D is unclear. The CDR3 length is 14 residues. V lost 0 bases, J lost 2 bases, and 8 bases lay in between. Germline V lookup: CDR1 SGHRS, CDR2 YFSETQ. The CDR3 spells CASSLGGFNTEAFF. The CDR3, as DNA: TGCGCCAGCAGCTTGGGAGGATTTAACACTGAAGCTTTCTTT.

The CDR3 protein is CSVGSDHPQQFF. CDR3 bases: TGCAGCGTTGGATCAGACCACCCGCAGCAGTTCTTC. The chain joins TRBV29-1 to TRBJ2-1, with no clear D. V was pared by 4 bases and J by 11 bases, with 15 bases between. The CDR3 length is 12 residues. Germline loops: CDR1 SQVTM, CDR2 ANQGSEA.

This clone was picked up one time. The chain combines TRBV14 with TRBJ1-1; no clear D. CDR3 length equals 14 residues. V was trimmed by 1 base and J by 0 bases, leaving 6 bases between them. Germline V gene data show CDR1 as SGHDN and CDR2 as FVKESK. CDR3 bases: TGTGCCAGCAGCCAAGTTGGGCTGAACACTGAAGCTTTCTTT. This codes for CASSQVGLNTEAFF.